This TCR beta chain was captured by sequencing in a study of control samples from healthy donors and cancer patients. The germline V gene has CDR1 MGHRA and CDR2 YSYEKL. V lost 5 bases and J lost 4; bases outside the gene matches: 7. The CDR3 spans 14 residues. Some clones are missing from TCRdb's copy, which holds only in-frame ones; the method was immunoSEQ multiplex PCR. The sample yields hundreds of thousands of clones, about nine tenths seen once. The chain employs TRBV4-1 and TRBJ1-2; TRBD1 aligns across 7 bases. This receptor was identified in a man aged 35-49 years with head and neck cancer. The sample taken for sequencing was PBMCs. The CDR3 DNA follows: TGCGCCAGCAGCTCAGTTGCAGGGGGCTATGGCTACACCTTC. Protein sequence: CASSSVAGGYGYTF.